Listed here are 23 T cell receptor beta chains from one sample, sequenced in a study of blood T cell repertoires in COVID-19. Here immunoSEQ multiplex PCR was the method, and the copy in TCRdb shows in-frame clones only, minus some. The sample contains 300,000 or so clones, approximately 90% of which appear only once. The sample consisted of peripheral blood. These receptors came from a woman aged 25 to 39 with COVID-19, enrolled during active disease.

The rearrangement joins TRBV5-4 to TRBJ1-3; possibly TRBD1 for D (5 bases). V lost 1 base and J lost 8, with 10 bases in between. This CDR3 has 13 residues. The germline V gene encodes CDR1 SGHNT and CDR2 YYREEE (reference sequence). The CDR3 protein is CASSLPSGDTIYF. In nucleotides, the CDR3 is TGTGCCAGCAGCTTGCCCTCGGGGGACACCATATATTTT.

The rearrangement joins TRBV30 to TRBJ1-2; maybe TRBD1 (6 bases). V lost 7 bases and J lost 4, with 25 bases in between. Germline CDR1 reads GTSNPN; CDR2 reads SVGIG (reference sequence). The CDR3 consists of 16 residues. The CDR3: CALYRDRWIVGYGYTF. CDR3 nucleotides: TGTGCCTTATACCGCGACAGGTGGATTGTTGGCTATGGCTACACCTTC.

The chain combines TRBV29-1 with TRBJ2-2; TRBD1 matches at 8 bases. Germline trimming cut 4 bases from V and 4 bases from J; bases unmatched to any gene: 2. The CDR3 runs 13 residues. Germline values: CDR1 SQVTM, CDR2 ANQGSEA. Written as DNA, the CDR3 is TGCAGCGTTGGTGACAGGGGCACCGGGGAGCTGTTTTTT. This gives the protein CSVGDRGTGELFF.

The DNA of the CDR3 is TGTGCCAGCAGCCGAATGCCCCGGGACAGGAACTATGGCTACACCTTC. It yields the protein CASSRMPRDRNYGYTF. The chain has TRBV11-2 and TRBJ1-2; 8 bases fit TRBD1. The V gene end was trimmed by 5 bases and the J gene end by 2 bases; junction bases not matched to a gene: 10. The CDR3 runs 16 residues. Germline V gene sequence: CDR1 SGHAT, CDR2 FQNNGV. Using reference TRBV11-2 and TRBJ1-2 for the parts outside the CDR3, the full variable domain is EAGVAQSPRYKIIEKRQSVAFWCNPISGHATLYWYQQILGQGPKLLIQFQNNGVVDDSQLPKDRFSAERLKGVDSTLKIQPAKLEDSAVYLCASSRMPRDRNYGYTFGSGTRLTVV.

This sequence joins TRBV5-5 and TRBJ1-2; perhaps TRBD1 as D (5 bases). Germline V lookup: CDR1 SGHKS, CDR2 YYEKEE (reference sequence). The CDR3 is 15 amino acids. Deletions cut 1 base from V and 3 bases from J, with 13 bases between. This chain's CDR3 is CASSLRGEWDYGYTF. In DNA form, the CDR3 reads TGTGCCAGCAGCTTGCGGGGGGAGTGGGACTATGGCTACACCTTC.

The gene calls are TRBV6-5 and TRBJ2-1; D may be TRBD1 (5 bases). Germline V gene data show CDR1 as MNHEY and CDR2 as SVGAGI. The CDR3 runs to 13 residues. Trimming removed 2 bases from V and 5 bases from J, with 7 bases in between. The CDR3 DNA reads TGTGCCAGCAGTTACAGGGGAAACAATGAGCAGTTCTTC. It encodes CASSYRGNNEQFF.

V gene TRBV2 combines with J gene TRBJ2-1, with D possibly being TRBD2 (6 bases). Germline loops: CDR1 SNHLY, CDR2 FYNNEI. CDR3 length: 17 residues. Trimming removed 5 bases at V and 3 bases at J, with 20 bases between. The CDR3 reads CASSQSSYGSGYNEQFF. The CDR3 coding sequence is TGTGCCAGCAGTCAGAGTTCCTATGGTAGCGGCTACAATGAGCAGTTCTTC. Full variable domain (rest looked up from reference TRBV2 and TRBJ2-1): EPEVTQTPSHQVTQMGQEVILRCVPISNHLYFYWYRQILGQKVEFLVSFYNNEISEKSEIFDDQFSVERPDGSNFTLKIRSTKLEDSAMYFCASSQSSYGSGYNEQFFGPGTRLTVL.

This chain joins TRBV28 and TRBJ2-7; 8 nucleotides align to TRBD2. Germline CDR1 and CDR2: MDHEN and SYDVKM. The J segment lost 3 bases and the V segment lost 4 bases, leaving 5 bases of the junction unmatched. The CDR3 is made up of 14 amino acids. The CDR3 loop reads CASSSGGTSYEQYF. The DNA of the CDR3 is TGTGCCAGCAGTTCGGGGGGGACCAGCTACGAGCAGTACTTC.

CDR3 bases: TGTGCCAGTACTCCGGACAGGGGTCGGAACACCATATATTTT. Protein sequence: CASTPDRGRNTIYF. The chain links TRBV19 to TRBJ1-3, with 9 bases fitting TRBD1. V lost 7 bases and J lost 7; bases outside the gene matches: 8. Germline V gives CDR1 LNHDA, CDR2 SQIVND (reference sequence). The length of the CDR3 is 14 residues.

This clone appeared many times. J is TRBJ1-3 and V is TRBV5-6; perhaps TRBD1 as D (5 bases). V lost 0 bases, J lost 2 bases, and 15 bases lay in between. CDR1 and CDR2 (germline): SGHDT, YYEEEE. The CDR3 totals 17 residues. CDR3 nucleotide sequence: TGTGCCAGCAGCTTGGATGCAGGGCTTAGGACTGGAAACACCATATATTTT. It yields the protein CASSLDAGLRTGNTIYF.

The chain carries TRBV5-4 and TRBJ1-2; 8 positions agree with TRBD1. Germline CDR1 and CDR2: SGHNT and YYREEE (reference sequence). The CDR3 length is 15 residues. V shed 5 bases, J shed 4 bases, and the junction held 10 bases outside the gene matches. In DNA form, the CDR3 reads TGTGCCAGCAGTCACGGGGACAGGCCTCTCTATGGCTACACCTTC. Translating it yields CASSHGDRPLYGYTF.

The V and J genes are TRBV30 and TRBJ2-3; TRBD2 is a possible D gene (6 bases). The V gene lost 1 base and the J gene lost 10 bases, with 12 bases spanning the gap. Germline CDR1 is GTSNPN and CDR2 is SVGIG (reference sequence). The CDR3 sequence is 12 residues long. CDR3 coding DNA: TGTGCCTGGAGTGAGTGGACTACATCGCAGTATTTT. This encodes CAWSEWTTSQYF.

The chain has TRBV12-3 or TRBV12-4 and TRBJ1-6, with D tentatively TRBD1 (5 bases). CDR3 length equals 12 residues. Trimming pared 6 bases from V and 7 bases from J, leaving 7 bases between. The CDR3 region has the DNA TGTGCCAGCAGCCACAGGAATTCACCCCTCCACTTT. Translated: CASSHRNSPLHF.

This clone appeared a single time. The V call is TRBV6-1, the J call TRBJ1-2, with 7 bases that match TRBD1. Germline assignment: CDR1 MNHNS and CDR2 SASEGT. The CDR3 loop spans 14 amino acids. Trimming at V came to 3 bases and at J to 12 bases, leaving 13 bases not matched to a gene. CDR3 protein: CASSDPHRGTADTF. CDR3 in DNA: TGTGCCAGCAGTGATCCGCACCGGGGGACAGCCGACACCTTC.

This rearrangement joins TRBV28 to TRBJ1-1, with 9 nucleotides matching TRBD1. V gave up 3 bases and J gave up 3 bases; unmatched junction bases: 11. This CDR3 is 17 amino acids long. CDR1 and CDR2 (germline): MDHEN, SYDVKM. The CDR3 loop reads CASSFLTGGIADTEAFF. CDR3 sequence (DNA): TGTGCCAGCAGTTTCCTTACAGGGGGCATCGCGGACACTGAAGCTTTCTTT. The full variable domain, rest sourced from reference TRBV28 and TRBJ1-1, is DVKVTQSSRYLVKRTGEKVFLECVQDMDHENMFWYRQDPGLGLRLIYFSYDVKMKEKGDIPEGYSVSREKKERFSLILESASTNQTSMYLCASSFLTGGIADTEAFFGQGTRLTVV.

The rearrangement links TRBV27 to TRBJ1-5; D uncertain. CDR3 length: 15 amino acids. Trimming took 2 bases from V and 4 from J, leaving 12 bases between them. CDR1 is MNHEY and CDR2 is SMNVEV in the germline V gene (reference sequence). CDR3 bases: TGTGCCAGCAGTTTACTCCCCCCGAGTAATCAGCCCCAGCATTTT. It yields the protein CASSLLPPSNQPQHF.

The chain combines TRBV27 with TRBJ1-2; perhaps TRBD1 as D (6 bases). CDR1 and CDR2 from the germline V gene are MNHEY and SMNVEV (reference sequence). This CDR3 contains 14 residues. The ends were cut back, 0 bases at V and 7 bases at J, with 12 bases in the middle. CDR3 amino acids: CASSLSLTGSGYTF. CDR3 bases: TGTGCCAGCAGTTTATCGCTCACAGGGAGTGGCTACACCTTC.

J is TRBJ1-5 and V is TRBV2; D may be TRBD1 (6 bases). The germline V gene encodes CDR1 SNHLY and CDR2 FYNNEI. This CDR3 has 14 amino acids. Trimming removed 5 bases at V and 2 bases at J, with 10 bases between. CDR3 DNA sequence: TGTGCCAGCAGTCAGACAGGTGGCAATCAGCCCCAGCATTTT. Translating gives CASSQTGGNQPQHF.

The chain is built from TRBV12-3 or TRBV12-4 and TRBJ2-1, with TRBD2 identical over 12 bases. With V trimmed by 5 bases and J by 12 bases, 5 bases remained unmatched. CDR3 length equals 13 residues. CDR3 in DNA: TGTGCCAGCAGTACCTCACTAGCGGGGGGGCAGTTCTTC. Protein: CASSTSLAGGQFF.

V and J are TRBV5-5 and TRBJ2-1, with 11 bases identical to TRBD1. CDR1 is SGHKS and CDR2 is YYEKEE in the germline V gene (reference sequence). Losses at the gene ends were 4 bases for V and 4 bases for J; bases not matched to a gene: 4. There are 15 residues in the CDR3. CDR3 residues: CASSHGTGGYNEQFF. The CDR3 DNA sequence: TGTGCCAGCAGCCACGGGACAGGGGGATACAATGAGCAGTTCTTC.

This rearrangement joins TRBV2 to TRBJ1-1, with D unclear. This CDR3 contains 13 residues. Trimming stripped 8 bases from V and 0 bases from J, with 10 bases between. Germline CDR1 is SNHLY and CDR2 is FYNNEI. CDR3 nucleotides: TGTGCCAGCGAAAGTGACATGAACACTGAAGCTTTCTTT. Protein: CASESDMNTEAFF. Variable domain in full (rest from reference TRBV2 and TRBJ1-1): EPEVTQTPSHQVTQMGQEVILRCVPISNHLYFYWYRQILGQKVEFLVSFYNNEISEKSEIFDDQFSVERPDGSNFTLKIRSTKLEDSAMYFCASESDMNTEAFFGQGTRLTVV.

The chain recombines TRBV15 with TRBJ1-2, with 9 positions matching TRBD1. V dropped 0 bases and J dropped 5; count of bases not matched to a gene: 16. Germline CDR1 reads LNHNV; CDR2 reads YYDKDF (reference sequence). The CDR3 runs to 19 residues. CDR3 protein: CATSRDLVVATGGAYGYTF. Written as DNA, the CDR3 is TGTGCCACCAGCAGAGATCTAGTTGTGGCTACAGGGGGCGCTTATGGCTACACCTTC.

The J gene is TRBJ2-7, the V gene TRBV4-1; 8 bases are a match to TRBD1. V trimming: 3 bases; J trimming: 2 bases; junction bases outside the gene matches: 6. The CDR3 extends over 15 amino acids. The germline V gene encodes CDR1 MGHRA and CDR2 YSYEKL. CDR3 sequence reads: CASSQGQARTYEQYF. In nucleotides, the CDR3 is TGCGCCAGCAGCCAGGGACAGGCGCGAACCTACGAGCAGTACTTC.